These 32 T cell receptor beta chains came from one sample sequenced in a study of neurological immune-mediated disorders (dated by TCRdb to the late 2010s). Receptors were amplified or captured by 5' RACE. The listed sequencing device is Illumina HiSeq 2500. TCRdb reran the public reads through fastp at Q25 and MiXCR, keeping productive beta chains. For every CDR3 protein sequence, its rows merge into one entry that carries the most common genes and DNA. For this sample there are some 57,000 distinct CDR3 sequences; 3% to 4% appear just once. The ten largest clonotypes hold 6% to 8.5% of the sample. The sample comprised PBMCs. These receptors were collected from a woman aged 60-75 years with multiple sclerosis.

This clonotype appeared many times. The chain uses TRBV7-2 and TRBJ2-1, with TRBD2 identical over 9 bases. CDR3 length: 14 residues. V trimming: 10 bases; J trimming: 8 bases; junction bases outside the gene matches: 12. Germline V gene sequence: CDR1 SGHTA, CDR2 FQGNSA. CDR3 DNA: TGTGCCACCGGGACTAGCCCAGGCTGGTATGAGCAGTTCTTC. Amino acids: CATGTSPGWYEQFF.

Many counts were recorded for this clonotype. The chain has TRBV20-1 and TRBJ1-1; 8 bases line up with TRBD1. V trimming: 6 bases; J trimming: 10 bases; junction bases outside the gene matches: 13. The CDR3 sequence is 13 residues long. The germline V gene encodes CDR1 DFQATT and CDR2 SNEGSKA (reference sequence). The CDR3 bases are TGCAGTGCCGATTCGACAGGGGAGTTAGGAGCTTTCTTT. Translated: CSADSTGELGAFF.

The sample holds many counts of this clonotype. The J gene is TRBJ1-3, the V gene TRBV4-1; possible D gene TRBD1, 6 bases. Deletions cut 5 bases from V and 0 bases from J, with 11 bases between. The CDR3 runs 15 residues. Germline CDR1 MGHRA, CDR2 YSYEKL. As DNA, the CDR3 is TGCGCCAGCAGCTGGGGGCCTATCTCTGGAAACACCATATATTTT. Protein product: CASSWGPISGNTIYF.

This clonotype was counted many times. The rearrangement uses TRBV20-1 and TRBJ1-4; no definite D call. The germline gives CDR1 DFQATT, CDR2 SNEGSKA (reference sequence). V shed 3 bases and J shed 8 bases, with 4 bases lying between them. This CDR3 contains 10 residues. The CDR3 nucleotides are TGCAGTGCTAGCAACGAAAAACTGTTTTTT. It codes for CSASNEKLFF.

This clonotype was seen ten or more times. The rearrangement uses TRBV11-2 and TRBJ2-2, with D hard to call. Looked up from germline, CDR1 is SGHAT and CDR2 is FQNNGV. This CDR3 is built from 10 residues. Trimming pared 8 bases from V and 6 bases from J, leaving 4 bases between. DNA of the CDR3: TGTGCCAGCGGCGCCGGGGAGCTGTTTTTT. Its protein is CASGAGELFF.

This clonotype showed up many times. This chain uses TRBV3-1 with TRBJ2-7; D not resolved. Germline CDR1 reads LGHDT; CDR2 reads YNNKEL (reference sequence). This CDR3 region has 14 residues. Trimming removed 0 bases at V and 5 bases at J, with 11 bases between. The CDR3 bases are TGTGCCAGCAGCCAAGAGTGGGGTAACGACGAGCAGTACTTC. Amino acids: CASSQEWGNDEQYF.

This clonotype was detected many times. The chain recombines TRBV2 with TRBJ2-1; TRBD2 aligns across 12 bases. J gave up 8 bases and V 5 bases, and 10 bases lay outside the gene matches. The CDR3 covers 16 residues. Germline-derived CDR1 and CDR2 are SNHLY and FYNNEI. CDR3 bases: TGTGCCAGCAGTCTAAAAGGACTAGCGGGATGGTATGAGCAGTTCTTC. Protein product: CASSLKGLAGWYEQFF.

This clonotype was seen repeatedly, ten times or more. This sequence joins TRBV5-1 and TRBJ2-5; TRBD2 might be the D (7 bases). The length of the CDR3 is 15 residues. Germline CDR1 is SGHRS and CDR2 is YFSETQ. V was trimmed by 0 bases and J by 5 bases, leaving 14 bases between them. Written as DNA, the CDR3 is TGCGCCAGCAGCTTGGAAGGGGGGGCCGGTGAGACCCAGTACTTC. Its protein product is CASSLEGGAGETQYF.

For this clonotype: This CDR3 fails to terminate in the conserved phenylalanine or tryptophan, so it likely reflects a read error. CDR3: CSADPSAFN. In DNA, the CDR3 is TGCAGTGCTGACCCCTCAGCTTTCAAT. The rearrangement uses TRBV20-1 and TRBJ1-1; D gene unclear. Germline-derived CDR1 and CDR2 are DFQATT and SNEGSKA (reference sequence). V lost 5 bases and J lost 10, with 8 bases in between. This CDR3 is 9 amino acids long.

Worth noting for this clonotype: This may arise from a read error, as a much more abundant clone is one base away. This chain uses TRBV5-1 with TRBJ2-2; possible D gene TRBD2, 6 bases. Germline V lookup: CDR1 SGHRS, CDR2 YFSETQ. The CDR3 is made up of 12 amino acids. CDR3 DNA sequence: TGCGCCAGCCGTATGGCACGCGGGGAGCCGTTTTTT. Translation: CASRMARGEPFF.

In this sample, this clonotype turned up many times. The chain has TRBV20-1 and TRBJ2-1; D is ambiguous. Germline lookup yields CDR1 DFQATT and CDR2 SNEGSKA (reference sequence). V was trimmed by 3 bases and J by 4 bases, leaving 13 bases between them. This CDR3 comprises 14 residues. The CDR3 loop reads CSASDPSFYNEQFF. In DNA, the CDR3 is TGCAGTGCTAGCGACCCATCCTTTTACAATGAGCAGTTCTTC.

This clonotype was seen many times. This chain connects TRBV20-1 to TRBJ2-1, with 11 bases aligning to TRBD2. The CDR3 has 16 amino acids. The V and J ends lost 6 bases and 7 bases, in that order; junction bases with no gene match: 14. The V gene's germline CDR1 is DFQATT and CDR2 SNEGSKA (reference sequence). CDR3 region: CSAHRRVGLAVNEQFF. The CDR3 region has the DNA TGCAGTGCACATCGGAGGGTGGGACTAGCGGTGAATGAGCAGTTCTTC.

This clonotype was counted only a few times. The chain has TRBV13 and TRBJ2-1; 7 nucleotides agree with TRBD2. CDR3 length: 15 amino acids. Germline V gives CDR1 PRHDT, CDR2 FYEKMQ (reference sequence). J was trimmed by 4 bases and V by 5 bases; bases with no gene match: 8. In DNA, the CDR3 is TGTGCCAGCAGCCCCTCAGGCGGGGGTTACAATGAGCAGTTCTTC. As protein: CASSPSGGGYNEQFF.

This clonotype was detected many times. The genes are TRBV4-1 and TRBJ2-1; D not resolved. CDR3 length: 16 amino acids. In germline, CDR1 is MGHRA, CDR2 YSYEKL. V was cut by 1 base and J by 7 bases, with 17 bases left in between. The CDR3, as DNA: TGCGCCAGCAGCCAAGGGGGTGGACGCACCGCAAATGAGCAGTTCTTC. The encoded protein is CASSQGGGRTANEQFF.

With regard to this clonotype: Since a much larger clone is just one base distant, this may be a read error. This chain uses TRBV2 with TRBJ2-6; D assignment may be TRBD1 or TRBD2 (5 bases each). The CDR3 contains 16 residues. The germline CDR1 and CDR2 sequences are SNHLY and FYNNEI. The CDR3 sequence: CASSEYLGAGAKVLTF. CDR3 sequence (DNA): TGTGCCAGCAGTGAATATCTGGGAGCTGGGGCCAAAGTCCTGACTTTC.

This clonotype was seen repeatedly, ten times or more. The chain links TRBV28 to TRBJ1-5; D ambiguous. The CDR3 sequence is 15 residues long. In germline, CDR1 is MDHEN, CDR2 SYDVKM. V was shortened by 7 bases and J by 6 bases, with 19 bases between the two germline ends. CDR3 loop: CASTTGRRMGQPQHF. CDR3 sequence (DNA): TGTGCCAGCACCACCGGCAGGAGAATGGGTCAGCCCCAGCATTTT.

This clonotype was detected ten times or more. The genes are TRBV10-3 and TRBJ1-2; D gene uncertain. The CDR3 covers 14 residues. Between the trimmed V and J ends, which lost 0 bases and 5 bases, there was a span of 10 bases. CDR1 ENHRY and CDR2 SYGVKD come from the germline V gene. CDR3 nucleotides: TGTGCCATCAGTGAGTCGTACGGTGGTTATGGCTACACCTTC. Encoded protein: CAISESYGGYGYTF.

At least ten counts were recorded for this clonotype. This chain connects TRBV7-8 to TRBJ2-7; D assignment may be TRBD1 or TRBD2 (5 bases each). The CDR3 runs to 13 residues. V dropped 5 bases and J dropped 7 bases, with 15 bases sitting between them. Germline V gene lookup returns CDR1 SGHVS and CDR2 FQNEAQ. The DNA of the CDR3 is TGTGCCAGCAGCACTTGGGACCGCGGGGAGCAGTACTTC. Translating gives CASSTWDRGEQYF.

This clonotype was recorded many times. The V gene is TRBV5-6, the J gene TRBJ2-2; D is possibly TRBD1 (5 bases). The germline V gene has CDR1 SGHDT and CDR2 YYEEEE. The CDR3 sequence is 16 residues long. V was clipped by 2 bases and J by 4 bases, with 15 bases between them. The CDR3 reads CASSLSWGSVTGELFF. The DNA of the CDR3 is TGTGCCAGCAGCTTATCGTGGGGCTCGGTCACCGGGGAGCTGTTTTTT. Drawing the rest from reference TRBV5-6 and TRBJ2-2, the complete variable domain is DAGVTQSPTHLIKTRGQQVTLRCSPKSGHDTVSWYQQALGQGPQFIFQYYEEEERQRGNFPDRFSGHQFPNYSSELNVNALLLGDSALYLCASSLSWGSVTGELFFGEGSRLTVL.

This chain joins TRBV11-2 and TRBJ2-7, with unresolved D. Trimming shortened V by 6 bases and J by 1 base, and 7 bases separated the two germline ends. The CDR3 runs to 12 residues. The germline V gene has CDR1 SGHAT and CDR2 FQNNGV. As DNA, the CDR3 is TGTGCCAGCAGAAATAATTCCTACGAGCAGTACTTC. Translation gives CASRNNSYEQYF.

This clonotype was counted at least ten times. The rearrangement links TRBV4-1 to TRBJ2-3; TRBD2 is a possible D gene (5 bases). The germline V and J ends were trimmed by 4 bases and 8 bases, with 13 bases remaining between them. The CDR3 runs 13 residues. CDR1 and CDR2 from the germline V gene are MGHRA and YSYEKL. The DNA for the CDR3 is TGCGCCAGCAGCCGGGTAGACGCGGGTACGCAGTATTTT. Amino acid sequence: CASSRVDAGTQYF.

This clonotype showed up many times. The chain has TRBV7-2 and TRBJ1-1; D is possibly TRBD1 (6 bases). V was clipped by 5 bases and J by 5 bases, with 12 bases between them. CDR3 length: 13 amino acids. The germline V gene has CDR1 SGHTA and CDR2 FQGNSA. CDR3 DNA sequence: TGTGCCAGCAGCGTTGATAGGGGGACTGAAGCTTTCTTT. As protein: CASSVDRGTEAFF.

This clonotype was seen repeatedly, ten times or more. The V gene is TRBV24-1, the J gene TRBJ1-5; the D gene is possibly TRBD1 (6 bases). This CDR3 region has 15 residues. V gave up 5 bases and J gave up 1 base, with 11 bases separating them. Germline V CDR1 and CDR2: KGHDR, SFDVKD. The CDR3 sequence is CATSVHRESNQPQHF. CDR3 nucleotides: TGTGCCACCAGTGTCCACAGGGAGAGCAATCAGCCCCAGCATTTT.

As to this clonotype: This may stem from a read error, because a much larger clone lies one nucleotide away. The V call is TRBV20-1, the J call TRBJ2-7; 14 positions match TRBD2. Trimming removed 6 bases from V and 7 bases from J; junction bases left unmatched: 11. Per the germline V gene, CDR1 is DFQATT and CDR2 is SNEGSKA (reference sequence). The CDR3 sequence is 15 residues long. The CDR3 bases are TGCAGTGCGATTCGGACTAGCGGGAGGTTCAAAGAGCAGTACTTC. This codes for CSAIRTSGRFKEQYF.

This clonotype appeared many times. Here the CDR3 DNA reads TGTGCCAGCAGGCCCGGGAGCAGGGGGTTTTATGGCTACACCTTC. Its translation: CASRPGSRGFYGYTF. The chain recombines TRBV6-5 with TRBJ1-2, with TRBD1 matching 7 bases. The CDR3 sequence is 15 residues long. Germline V gene lookup returns CDR1 MNHEY and CDR2 SVGAGI. V was clipped by 6 bases and J by 5 bases; unmatched bases: 12.

This clonotype was seen many times. This chain connects TRBV3-1 to TRBJ2-7; D is possibly TRBD1 (6 bases). The CDR3 consists of 14 residues. Germline V lookup: CDR1 LGHDT, CDR2 YNNKEL (reference sequence). Trimming pared 4 bases from V and 3 bases from J, leaving 13 bases between. The CDR3 DNA is TGTGCCAGCAGCCTAGGGGGAAGGAACTACGAGCAGTACTTC. Translation gives CASSLGGRNYEQYF.

This clonotype was observed at least ten times. CDR3 sequence: CASSRGRDSPSKNEKLFF. The CDR3, as DNA: TGTGCCAGCAGCCGAGGCCGGGACAGCCCCTCTAAAAATGAAAAACTGTTTTTT. The V call is TRBV7-8, the J call TRBJ1-4; 7 bases map to TRBD1. CDR1 and CDR2 (germline): SGHVS, FQNEAQ. Trimming at V came to 5 bases and at J to 5 bases, leaving 17 bases not matched to a gene. The CDR3 has 18 residues.

This clonotype was observed at least ten times. The rearrangement links TRBV4-1 to TRBJ2-3; the D is unclear. There are 14 residues in the CDR3. V was clipped by 4 bases and J by 6 bases, with 14 bases between them. CDR1 is MGHRA and CDR2 is YSYEKL in the germline V gene. In DNA, the CDR3 is TGCGCCAGCAGCCTCCGCGACCTTTCGGATACGCAGTATTTT. Its protein product is CASSLRDLSDTQYF.

This clonotype showed up many times. The J gene is TRBJ2-1, the V gene TRBV7-8, with a possible D match to TRBD2 (5 bases). Trimming left V 8 bases short and J 10 bases short, with 12 bases between. This CDR3 has 11 amino acids. Germline loops: CDR1 SGHVS, CDR2 FQNEAQ. This CDR3 is CASGWGEEQFF. For the CDR3, the DNA is TGTGCCAGCGGGTGGGGAGAGGAGCAGTTCTTC.

This clonotype came up many times. The V call is TRBV5-1, the J call TRBJ1-1; 9 bases match TRBD1. CDR3 length equals 18 residues. The germline V gene has CDR1 SGHRS and CDR2 YFSETQ. V lost 0 bases, J lost 3 bases, and 12 bases stayed unmatched. CDR3: CASSLAGQGIRVDTEAFF. CDR3 nucleotides: TGCGCCAGCAGCTTGGCGGGACAGGGCATTCGGGTAGACACTGAAGCTTTCTTT.

This clonotype was counted at least ten times. The rearrangement joins TRBV7-9 to TRBJ2-4; 7 bases are a match to TRBD2. The germline CDR1 and CDR2 sequences are SEHNR and FQNEAQ (reference sequence). The CDR3 loop spans 13 amino acids. J lost 9 bases, V lost 7 bases, and 9 bases had no gene match. The CDR3 DNA reads TGTGCCAGCACCGCCGGGGGGTTAAGCATTCAGTACTTC. Its protein is CASTAGGLSIQYF.

A remark on this clonotype: With a much larger clone just one base away, this may be a read error. The gene calls are TRBV5-1 and TRBJ2-6; D is possibly TRBD1 (5 bases). This CDR3 spans 19 amino acids. Germline CDR1 reads SGHRS; CDR2 reads YFSETQ. The CDR3 bases are TGCGCCAGCAGCTTGACCCGACAGTCAGTTGGAGCTGGGGCCAAAGTCCTGACTTTC. This encodes CASSLTRQSVGAGAKVLTF.